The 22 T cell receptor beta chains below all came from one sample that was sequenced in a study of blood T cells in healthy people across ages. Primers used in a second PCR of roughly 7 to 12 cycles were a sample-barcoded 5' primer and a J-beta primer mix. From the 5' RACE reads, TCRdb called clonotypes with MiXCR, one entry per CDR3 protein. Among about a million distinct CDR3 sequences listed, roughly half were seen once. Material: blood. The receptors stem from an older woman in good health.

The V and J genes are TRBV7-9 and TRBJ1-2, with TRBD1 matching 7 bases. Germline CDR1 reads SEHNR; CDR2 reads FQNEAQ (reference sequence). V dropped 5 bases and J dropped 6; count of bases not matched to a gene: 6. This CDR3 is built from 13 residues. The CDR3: CASSADRANGYTF. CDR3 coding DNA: TGTGCCAGCAGCGCTGACAGGGCGAATGGCTACACCTTC.

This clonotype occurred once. CDR3: CASSLNGGTYEQYF. DNA for the CDR3: TGTGCCAGCAGCTTGAATGGGGGTACCTACGAGCAGTACTTC. The gene calls are TRBV5-6 and TRBJ2-7; possibly TRBD1 or TRBD2 for D (5 bases each). This CDR3 is built from 14 residues. V gave up 1 base and J gave up 2 bases, with 10 bases separating them. From germline, CDR1 is SGHDT and CDR2 YYEEEE.

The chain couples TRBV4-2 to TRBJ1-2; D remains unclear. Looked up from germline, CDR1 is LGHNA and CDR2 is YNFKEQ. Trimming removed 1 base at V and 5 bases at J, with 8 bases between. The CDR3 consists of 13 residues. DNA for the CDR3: TGTGCCAGCAGCCAAGGCGGGATTTATGGCTACACCTTC. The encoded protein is CASSQGGIYGYTF.

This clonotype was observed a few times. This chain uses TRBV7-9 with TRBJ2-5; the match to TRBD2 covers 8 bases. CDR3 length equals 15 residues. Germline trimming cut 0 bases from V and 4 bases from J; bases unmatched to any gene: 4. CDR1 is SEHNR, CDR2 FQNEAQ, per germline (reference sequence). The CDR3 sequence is CASSLALAGGETQYF. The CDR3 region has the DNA TGTGCCAGCAGCTTAGCGCTGGCGGGAGGAGAGACCCAGTACTTC.

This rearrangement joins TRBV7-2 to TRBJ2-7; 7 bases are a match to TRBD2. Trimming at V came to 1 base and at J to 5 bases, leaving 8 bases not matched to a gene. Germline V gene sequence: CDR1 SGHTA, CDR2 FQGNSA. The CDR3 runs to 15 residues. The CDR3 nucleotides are TGTGCCAGCAGCTTAGGCGGCGCGGGAGCTGACGAGCAGTACTTC. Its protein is CASSLGGAGADEQYF. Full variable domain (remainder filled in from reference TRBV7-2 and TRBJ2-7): GAGVSQSPSNKVTEKGKDVELRCDPISGHTALYWYRQSLGQGLEFLIYFQGNSAPDKSGLPSDRFSAERTGGSVSTLTIQRTQQEDSAVYLCASSLGGAGADEQYFGPGTRLTVT.

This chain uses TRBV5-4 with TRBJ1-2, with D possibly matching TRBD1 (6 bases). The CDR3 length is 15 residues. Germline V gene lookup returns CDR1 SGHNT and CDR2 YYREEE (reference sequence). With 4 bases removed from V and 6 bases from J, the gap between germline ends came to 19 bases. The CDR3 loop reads CASSLGGGLIDGYTF. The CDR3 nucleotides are TGTGCCAGCAGCCTAGGCGGGGGGCTTATCGATGGCTACACCTTC.

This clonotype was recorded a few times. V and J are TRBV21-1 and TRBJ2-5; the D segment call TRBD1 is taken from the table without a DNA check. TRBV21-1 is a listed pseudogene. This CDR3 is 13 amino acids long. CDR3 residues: CASSIRGMETQYF. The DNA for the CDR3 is TGTGCCAGCAGCATCAGGGGGATGGAGACCCAGTACTTC.

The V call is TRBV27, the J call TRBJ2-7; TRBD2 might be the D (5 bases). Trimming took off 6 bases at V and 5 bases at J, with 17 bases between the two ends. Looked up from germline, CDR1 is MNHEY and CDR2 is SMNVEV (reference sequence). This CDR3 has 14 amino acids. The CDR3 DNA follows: TGTGCCAGCAGCTTAACGAGGGCCCACGACGAGCAGTACTTC. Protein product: CASSLTRAHDEQYF.

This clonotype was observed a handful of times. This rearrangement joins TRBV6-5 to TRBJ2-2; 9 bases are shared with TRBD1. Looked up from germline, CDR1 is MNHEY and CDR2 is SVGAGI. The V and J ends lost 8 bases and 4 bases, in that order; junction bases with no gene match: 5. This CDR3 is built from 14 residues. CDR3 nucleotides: TGTGCCAGCCGGACAGGGGTGGGCACCGGGGAGCTGTTTTTT. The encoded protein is CASRTGVGTGELFF.

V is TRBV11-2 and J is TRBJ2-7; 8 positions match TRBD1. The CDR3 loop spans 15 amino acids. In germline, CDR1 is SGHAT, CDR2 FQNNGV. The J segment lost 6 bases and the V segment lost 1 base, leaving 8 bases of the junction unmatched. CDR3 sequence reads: CASSLVSQGVGEQYF. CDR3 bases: TGTGCCAGCAGCTTAGTTTCACAGGGGGTAGGCGAGCAGTACTTC.

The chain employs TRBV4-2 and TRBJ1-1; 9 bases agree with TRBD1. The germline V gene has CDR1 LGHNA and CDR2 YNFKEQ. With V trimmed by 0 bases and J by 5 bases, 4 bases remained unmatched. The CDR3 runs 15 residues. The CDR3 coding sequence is TGTGCCAGCAGCCAAGATTGGACAGGGGAGACTGAAGCTTTCTTT. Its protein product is CASSQDWTGETEAFF.

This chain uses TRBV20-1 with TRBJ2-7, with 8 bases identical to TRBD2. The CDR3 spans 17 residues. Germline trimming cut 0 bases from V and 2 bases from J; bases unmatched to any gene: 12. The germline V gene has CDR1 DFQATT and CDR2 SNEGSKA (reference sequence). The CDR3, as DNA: TGCAGTGCTAGAGACGTCCAGCGGGAGATTTCGCCCTACGAGCAGTACTTC. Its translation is CSARDVQREISPYEQYF.

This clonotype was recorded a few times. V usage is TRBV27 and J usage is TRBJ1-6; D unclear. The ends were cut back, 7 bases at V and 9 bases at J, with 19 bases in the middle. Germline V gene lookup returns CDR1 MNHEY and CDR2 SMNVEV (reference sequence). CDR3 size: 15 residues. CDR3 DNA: TGTGCCAGCACCCTTATGGCCGGAAGATTTTCACCCCTCCACTTT. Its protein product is CASTLMAGRFSPLHF.

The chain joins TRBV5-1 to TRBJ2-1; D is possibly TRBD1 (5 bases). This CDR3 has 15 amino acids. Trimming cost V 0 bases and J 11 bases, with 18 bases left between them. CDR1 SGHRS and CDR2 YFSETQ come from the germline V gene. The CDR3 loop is CASSLEGLQASKQFF. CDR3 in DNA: TGCGCCAGCAGCTTGGAAGGCCTACAGGCGAGTAAGCAGTTCTTC.

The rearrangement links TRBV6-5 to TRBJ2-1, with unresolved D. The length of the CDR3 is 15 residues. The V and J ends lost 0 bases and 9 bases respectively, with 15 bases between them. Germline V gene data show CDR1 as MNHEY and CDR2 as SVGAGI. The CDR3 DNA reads TGTGCCAGCAGTTACTCGAGTCCTAGACTTAGTGAGCAGTTCTTC. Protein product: CASSYSSPRLSEQFF.

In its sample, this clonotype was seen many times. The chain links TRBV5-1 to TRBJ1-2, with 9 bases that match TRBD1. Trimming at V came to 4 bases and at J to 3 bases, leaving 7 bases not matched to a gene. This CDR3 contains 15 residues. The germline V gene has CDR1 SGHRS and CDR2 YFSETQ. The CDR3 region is CASSPDRGAHYGYTF. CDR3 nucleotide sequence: TGCGCCAGCAGCCCCGACAGGGGGGCCCACTATGGCTACACCTTC.

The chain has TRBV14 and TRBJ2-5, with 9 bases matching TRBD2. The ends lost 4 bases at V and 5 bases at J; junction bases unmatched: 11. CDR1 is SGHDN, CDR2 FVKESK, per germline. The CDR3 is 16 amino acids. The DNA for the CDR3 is TGTGCCAGCAGCCCGATCCGGGCGGGAGGGTTGGAGACCCAGTACTTC. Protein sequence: CASSPIRAGGLETQYF.

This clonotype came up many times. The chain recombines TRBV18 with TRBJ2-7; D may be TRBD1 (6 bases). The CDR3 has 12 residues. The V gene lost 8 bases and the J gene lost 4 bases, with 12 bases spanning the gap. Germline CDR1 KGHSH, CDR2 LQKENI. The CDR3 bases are TGTGCCAGCAGCCCCGGACAGTACGAGCAGTACTTC. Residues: CASSPGQYEQYF.

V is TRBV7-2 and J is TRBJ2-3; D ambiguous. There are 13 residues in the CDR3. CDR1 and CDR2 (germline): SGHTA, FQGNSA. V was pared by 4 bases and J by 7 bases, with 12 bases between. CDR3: CASSSGPTNTQYF. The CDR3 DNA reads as TGTGCCAGCAGCTCTGGGCCCACGAATACGCAGTATTTT. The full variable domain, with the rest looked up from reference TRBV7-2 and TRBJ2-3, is GAGVSQSPSNKVTEKGKDVELRCDPISGHTALYWYRQSLGQGLEFLIYFQGNSAPDKSGLPSDRFSAERTGGSVSTLTIQRTQQEDSAVYLCASSSGPTNTQYFGPGTRLTVL.

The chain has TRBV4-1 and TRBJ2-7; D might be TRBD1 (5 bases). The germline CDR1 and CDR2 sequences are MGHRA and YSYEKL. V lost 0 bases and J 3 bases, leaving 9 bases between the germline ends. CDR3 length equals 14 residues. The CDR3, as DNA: TGCGCCAGCAGCCAAGAACCAGGGCTCTACGAGCAGTACTTC. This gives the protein CASSQEPGLYEQYF.

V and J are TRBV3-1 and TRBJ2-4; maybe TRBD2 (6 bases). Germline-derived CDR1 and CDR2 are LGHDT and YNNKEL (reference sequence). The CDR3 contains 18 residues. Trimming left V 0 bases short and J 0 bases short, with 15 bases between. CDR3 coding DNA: TGTGCCAGCAGCCAAGATGGGTTTGCGGGACTAGCCAAAAACATTCAGTACTTC. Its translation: CASSQDGFAGLAKNIQYF.

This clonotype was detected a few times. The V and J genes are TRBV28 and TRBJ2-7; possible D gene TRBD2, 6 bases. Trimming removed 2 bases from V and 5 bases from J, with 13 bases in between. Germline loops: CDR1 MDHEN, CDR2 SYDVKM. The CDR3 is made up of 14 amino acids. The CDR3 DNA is TGTGCCAGCAGTTTAGGCCAGGGAGGAGACGAGCAGTACTTC. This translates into CASSLGQGGDEQYF.